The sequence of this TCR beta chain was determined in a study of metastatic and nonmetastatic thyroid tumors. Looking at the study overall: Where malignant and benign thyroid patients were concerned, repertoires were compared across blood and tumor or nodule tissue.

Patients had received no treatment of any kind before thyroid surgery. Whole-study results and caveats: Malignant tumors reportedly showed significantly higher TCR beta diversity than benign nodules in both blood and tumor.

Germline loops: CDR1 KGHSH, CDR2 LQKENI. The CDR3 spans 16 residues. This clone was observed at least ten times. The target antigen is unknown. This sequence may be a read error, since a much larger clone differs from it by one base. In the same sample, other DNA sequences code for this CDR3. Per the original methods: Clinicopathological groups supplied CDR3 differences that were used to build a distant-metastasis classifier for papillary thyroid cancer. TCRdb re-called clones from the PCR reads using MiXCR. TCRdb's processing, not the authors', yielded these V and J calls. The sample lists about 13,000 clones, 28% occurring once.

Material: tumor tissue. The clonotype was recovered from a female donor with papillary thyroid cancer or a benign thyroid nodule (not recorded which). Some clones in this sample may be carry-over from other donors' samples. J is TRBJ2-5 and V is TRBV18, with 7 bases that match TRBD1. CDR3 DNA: TGTGCCAGCTCAACCGGACAGGTCGCCCCTAAAGAGACCCAGTACTTT. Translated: CASSTGQVAPKETQYF. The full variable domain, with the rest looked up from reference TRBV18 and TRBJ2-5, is NAGVMQNPRHLVRRRGQEARLRCSPMKGHSHVYWYRQLPEEGLKFMVYLQKENIIDESGMPKERFSAEFPKEGPSILRIQQVVRGDSAAYFCASSTGQVAPKETQYFGPGTRLLVL.